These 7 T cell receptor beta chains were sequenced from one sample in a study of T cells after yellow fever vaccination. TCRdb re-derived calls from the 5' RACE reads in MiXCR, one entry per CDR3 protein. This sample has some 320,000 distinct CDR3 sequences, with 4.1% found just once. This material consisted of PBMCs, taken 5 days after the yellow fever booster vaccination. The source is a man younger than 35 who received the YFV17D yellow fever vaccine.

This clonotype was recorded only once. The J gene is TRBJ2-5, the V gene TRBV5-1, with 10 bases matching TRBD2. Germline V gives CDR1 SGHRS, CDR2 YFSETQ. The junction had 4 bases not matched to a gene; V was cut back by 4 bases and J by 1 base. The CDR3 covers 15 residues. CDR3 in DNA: TGCGCCAGCAGCACCAGCGGGGGGGGCCAAGAGACCCAGTACTTC. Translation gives CASSTSGGGQETQYF.

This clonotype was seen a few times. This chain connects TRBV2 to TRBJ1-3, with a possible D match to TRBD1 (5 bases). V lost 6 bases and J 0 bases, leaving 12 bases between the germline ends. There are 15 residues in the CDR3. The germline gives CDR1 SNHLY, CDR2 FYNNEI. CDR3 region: CASRNQGSSGNTIYF. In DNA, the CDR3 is TGTGCCAGCAGGAATCAGGGTAGCTCTGGAAACACCATATATTTT.

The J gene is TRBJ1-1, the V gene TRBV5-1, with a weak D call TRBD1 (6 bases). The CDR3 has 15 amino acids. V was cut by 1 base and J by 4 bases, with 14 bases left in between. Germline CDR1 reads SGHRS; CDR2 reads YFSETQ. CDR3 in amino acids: CASSLRVGGGTEAFF. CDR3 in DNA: TGCGCCAGCAGCTTGAGGGTTGGAGGGGGCACTGAAGCTTTCTTT.

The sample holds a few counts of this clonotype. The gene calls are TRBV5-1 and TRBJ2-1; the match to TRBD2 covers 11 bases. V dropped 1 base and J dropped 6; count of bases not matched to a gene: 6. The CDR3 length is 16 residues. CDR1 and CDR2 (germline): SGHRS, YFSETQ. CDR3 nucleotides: TGCGCCAGCAGCTTGCCGTTAGCGGGGGGGATCAATGAGCAGTTCTTC. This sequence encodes CASSLPLAGGINEQFF.

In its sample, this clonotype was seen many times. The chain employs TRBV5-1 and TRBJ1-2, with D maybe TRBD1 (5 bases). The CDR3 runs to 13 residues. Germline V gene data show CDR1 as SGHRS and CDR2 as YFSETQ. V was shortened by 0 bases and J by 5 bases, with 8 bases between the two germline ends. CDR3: CASSLDEGYGYTF. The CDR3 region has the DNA TGCGCCAGCAGCTTGGATGAGGGGTATGGCTACACCTTC.

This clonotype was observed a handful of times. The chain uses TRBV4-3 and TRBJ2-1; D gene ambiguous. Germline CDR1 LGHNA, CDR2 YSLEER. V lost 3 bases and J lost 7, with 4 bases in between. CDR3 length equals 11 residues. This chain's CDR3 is CASSHRNEQFF. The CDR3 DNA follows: TGCGCCAGCAGCCACCGTAATGAGCAGTTCTTC.

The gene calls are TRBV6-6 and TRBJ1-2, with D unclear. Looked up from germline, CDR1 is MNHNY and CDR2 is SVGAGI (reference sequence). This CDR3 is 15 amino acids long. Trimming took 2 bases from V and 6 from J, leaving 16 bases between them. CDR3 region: CASSYEEYWTDGYTF. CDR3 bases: TGTGCCAGCAGTTACGAAGAGTATTGGACGGATGGCTACACCTTC.